This T cell receptor (beta chain) was recorded in a study of metastatic and nonmetastatic thyroid tumors. As for the study in general: Repertoire comparisons spanned blood and tumor or nodule tissue from malignant and benign thyroid patients. Overall study findings and caveats: Patients with malignant thyroid tumors reportedly had significantly higher TCR beta diversity than those with benign nodules, in blood and tumor.

All patients were treatment-naive before thyroid surgery. CDR1 is MNHGY, CDR2 SVAAGI, per germline. The trim removed 4 bases at V and 0 bases at J, leaving 7 bases unmatched. The CDR3 runs to 16 residues. TCRdb re-clonotyped the PCR reads through MiXCR. This sample has approximately 14,000 clones, with around 3.9% found just once. On this clone: Its antigen is not known.

The sequenced material came from tumor tissue. The sequence came from a female donor with papillary thyroid cancer or a benign thyroid nodule (not recorded which). Some clones in this sample may be carry-over from other donors' samples. V gene TRBV6-9 combines with J gene TRBJ2-7, with TRBD2 matching over 9 bases. The CDR3 DNA is TGTGCCAGCAGTTCCCCGAGCGGGAGGAGCTCCTACGAGCAGTACTTC. Translated: CASSSPSGRSSYEQYF.